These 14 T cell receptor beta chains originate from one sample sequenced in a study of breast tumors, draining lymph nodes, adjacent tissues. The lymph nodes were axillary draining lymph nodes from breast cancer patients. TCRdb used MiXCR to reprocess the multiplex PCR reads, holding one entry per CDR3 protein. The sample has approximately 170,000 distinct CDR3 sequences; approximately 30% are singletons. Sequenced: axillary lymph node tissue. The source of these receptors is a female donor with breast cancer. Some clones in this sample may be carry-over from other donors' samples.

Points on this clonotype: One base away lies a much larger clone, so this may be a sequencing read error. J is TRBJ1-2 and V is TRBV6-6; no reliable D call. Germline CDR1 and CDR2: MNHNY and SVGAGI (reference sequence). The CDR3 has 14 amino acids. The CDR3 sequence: CASNTGRVAYGYAF. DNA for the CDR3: TGTGCCAGCAACACGGGGAGGGTAGCCTATGGCTACGCCTTC.

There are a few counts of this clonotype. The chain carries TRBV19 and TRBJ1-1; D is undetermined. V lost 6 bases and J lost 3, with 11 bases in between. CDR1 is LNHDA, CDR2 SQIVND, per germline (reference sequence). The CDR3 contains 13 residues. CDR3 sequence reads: CASSQQRYTEAFF. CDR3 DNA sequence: TGTGCCAGTAGCCAACAGCGTTACACTGAAGCTTTCTTT.

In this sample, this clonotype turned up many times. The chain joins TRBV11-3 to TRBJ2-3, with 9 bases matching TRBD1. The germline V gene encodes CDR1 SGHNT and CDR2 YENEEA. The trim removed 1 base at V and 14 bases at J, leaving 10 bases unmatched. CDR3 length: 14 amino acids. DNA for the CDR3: TGTGCCAGCAGCTTAGGCGGGGGACAGGGAAGTTGGTATTTT. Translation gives CASSLGGGQGSWYF.

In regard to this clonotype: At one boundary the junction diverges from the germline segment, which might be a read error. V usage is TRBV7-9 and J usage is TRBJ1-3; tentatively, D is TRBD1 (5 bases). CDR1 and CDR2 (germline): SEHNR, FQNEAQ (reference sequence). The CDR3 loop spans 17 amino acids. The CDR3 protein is CASSFLRGSFSGNPIYF. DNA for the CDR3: TGTGCCAGCAGCTTTTTACGGGGCAGCTTCTCTGGAAACCCCATATATTTT.

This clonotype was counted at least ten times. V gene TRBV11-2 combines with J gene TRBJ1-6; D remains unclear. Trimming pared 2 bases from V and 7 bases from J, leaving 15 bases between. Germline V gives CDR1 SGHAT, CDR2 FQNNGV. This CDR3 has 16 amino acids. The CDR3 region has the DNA TGTGCCAGCAGCTTATCCCATGGTGGATCCAATTCACCCCTCCACTTT. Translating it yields CASSLSHGGSNSPLHF.

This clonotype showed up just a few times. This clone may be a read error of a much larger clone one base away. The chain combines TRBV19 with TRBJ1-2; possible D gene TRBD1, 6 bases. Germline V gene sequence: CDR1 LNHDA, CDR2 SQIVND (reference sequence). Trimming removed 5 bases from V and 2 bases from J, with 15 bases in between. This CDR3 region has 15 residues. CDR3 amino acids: CASSGGHQANYGYTF. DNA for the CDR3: TGTGCCAGTAGTGGGGGACACCAGGCCAACTATGGCTACACCTTC. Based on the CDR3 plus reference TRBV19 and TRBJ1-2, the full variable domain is DGGITQSPKYLFRKEGQNVTLSCEQNLNHDAMYWYRQDPGQGLRLIYYSQIVNDFQKGDIAEGYSVSREKKESFPLTVTSAQKNPTAFYLCASSGGHQANYGYTFGSGTRLTVV.

The CDR3 DNA reads as TGCAGTGCTCCGGGACTAGCGGGAGGAGATCCAAACTCCCCCCAGCATTTT. Translated, it gives CSAPGLAGGDPNSPQHF. The gene calls are TRBV20-1 and TRBJ1-5, with TRBD1 as a possible D gene (5 bases). The CDR3 length is 17 residues. Germline V CDR1 and CDR2: DFQATT, SNEGSKA (reference sequence). Trimming took off 5 bases at V and 10 bases at J, with 30 bases between the two ends.

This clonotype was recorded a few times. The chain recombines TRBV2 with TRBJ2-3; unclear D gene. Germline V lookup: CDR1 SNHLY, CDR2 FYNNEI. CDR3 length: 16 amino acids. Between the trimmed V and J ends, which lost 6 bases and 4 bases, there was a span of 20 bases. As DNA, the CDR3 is TGTGCCAGCAGCTACGGGCCCAAGGGCCCCCCAGATACGCAGTATTTT. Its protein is CASSYGPKGPPDTQYF.

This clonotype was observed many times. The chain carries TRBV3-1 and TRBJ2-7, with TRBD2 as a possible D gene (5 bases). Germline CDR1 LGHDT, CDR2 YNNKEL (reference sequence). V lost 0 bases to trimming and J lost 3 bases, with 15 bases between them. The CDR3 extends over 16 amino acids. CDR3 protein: CASSQDTPGFFYEQYF. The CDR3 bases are TGTGCCAGCAGCCAAGATACCCCGGGGTTTTTCTACGAGCAGTACTTC.

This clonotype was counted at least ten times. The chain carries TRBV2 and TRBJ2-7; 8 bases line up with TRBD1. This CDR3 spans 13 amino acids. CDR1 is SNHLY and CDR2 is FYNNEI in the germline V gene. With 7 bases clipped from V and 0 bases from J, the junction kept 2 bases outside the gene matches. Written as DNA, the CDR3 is TGTGCCAGCACGGACAGGGACTCCTACGAGCAGTACTTC. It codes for CASTDRDSYEQYF.

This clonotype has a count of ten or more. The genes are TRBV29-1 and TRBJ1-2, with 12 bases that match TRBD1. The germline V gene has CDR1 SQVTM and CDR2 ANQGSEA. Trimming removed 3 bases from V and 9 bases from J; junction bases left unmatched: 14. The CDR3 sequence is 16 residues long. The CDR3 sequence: CSVDGTGGAVPGSYTF. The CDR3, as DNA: TGCAGCGTTGACGGGACAGGGGGCGCCGTCCCGGGCAGCTACACCTTC.

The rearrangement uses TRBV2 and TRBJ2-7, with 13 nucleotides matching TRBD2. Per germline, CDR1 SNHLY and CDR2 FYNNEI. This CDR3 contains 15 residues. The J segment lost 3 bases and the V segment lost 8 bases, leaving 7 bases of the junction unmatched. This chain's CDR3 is CASVRLAGGVYEQYF. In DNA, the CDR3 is TGTGCCAGCGTAAGACTAGCGGGAGGTGTCTACGAGCAGTACTTC. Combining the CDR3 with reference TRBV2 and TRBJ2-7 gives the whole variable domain EPEVTQTPSHQVTQMGQEVILRCVPISNHLYFYWYRQILGQKVEFLVSFYNNEISEKSEIFDDQFSVERPDGSNFTLKIRSTKLEDSAMYFCASVRLAGGVYEQYFGPGTRLTVT.

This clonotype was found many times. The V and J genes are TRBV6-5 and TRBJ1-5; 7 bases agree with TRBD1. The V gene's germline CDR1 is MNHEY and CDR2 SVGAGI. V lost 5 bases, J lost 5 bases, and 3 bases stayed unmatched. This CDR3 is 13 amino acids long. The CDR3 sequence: CASSRQGYQPQHF. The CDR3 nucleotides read TGTGCCAGCAGTAGACAGGGTTATCAGCCCCAGCATTTT.

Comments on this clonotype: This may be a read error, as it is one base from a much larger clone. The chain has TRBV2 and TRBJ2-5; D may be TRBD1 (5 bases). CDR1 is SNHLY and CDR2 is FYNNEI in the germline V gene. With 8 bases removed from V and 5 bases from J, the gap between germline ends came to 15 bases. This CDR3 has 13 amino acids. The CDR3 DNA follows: TGTGCCAGCGGAGCGAAAGGGGCCGAGACCCAGTACTTC. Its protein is CASGAKGAETQYF.